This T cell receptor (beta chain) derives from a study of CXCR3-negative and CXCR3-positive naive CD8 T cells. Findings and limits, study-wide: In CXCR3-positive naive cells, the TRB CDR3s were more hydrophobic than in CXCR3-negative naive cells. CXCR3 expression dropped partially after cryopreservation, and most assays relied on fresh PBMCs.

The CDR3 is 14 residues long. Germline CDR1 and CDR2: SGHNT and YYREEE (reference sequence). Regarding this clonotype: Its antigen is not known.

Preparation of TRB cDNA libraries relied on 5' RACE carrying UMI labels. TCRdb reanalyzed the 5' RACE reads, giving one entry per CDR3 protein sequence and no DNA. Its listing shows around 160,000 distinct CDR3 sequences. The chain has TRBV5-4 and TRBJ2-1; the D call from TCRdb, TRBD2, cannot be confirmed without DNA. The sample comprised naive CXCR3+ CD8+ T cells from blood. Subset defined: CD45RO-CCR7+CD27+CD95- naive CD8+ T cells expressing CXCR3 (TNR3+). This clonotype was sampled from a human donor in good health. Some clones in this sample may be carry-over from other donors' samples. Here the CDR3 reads CASSLLAEYNEQFF.